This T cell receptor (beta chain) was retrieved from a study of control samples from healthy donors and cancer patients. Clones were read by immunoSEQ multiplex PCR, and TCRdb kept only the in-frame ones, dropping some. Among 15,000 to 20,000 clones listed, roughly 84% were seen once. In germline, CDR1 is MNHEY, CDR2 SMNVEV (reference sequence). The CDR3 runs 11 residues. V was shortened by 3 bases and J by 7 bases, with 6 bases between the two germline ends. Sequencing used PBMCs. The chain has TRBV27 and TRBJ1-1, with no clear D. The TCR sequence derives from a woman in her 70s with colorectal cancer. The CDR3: CASSLMGEAFF. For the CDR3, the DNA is TGTGCCAGCAGTTTGATGGGTGAAGCTTTCTTT.